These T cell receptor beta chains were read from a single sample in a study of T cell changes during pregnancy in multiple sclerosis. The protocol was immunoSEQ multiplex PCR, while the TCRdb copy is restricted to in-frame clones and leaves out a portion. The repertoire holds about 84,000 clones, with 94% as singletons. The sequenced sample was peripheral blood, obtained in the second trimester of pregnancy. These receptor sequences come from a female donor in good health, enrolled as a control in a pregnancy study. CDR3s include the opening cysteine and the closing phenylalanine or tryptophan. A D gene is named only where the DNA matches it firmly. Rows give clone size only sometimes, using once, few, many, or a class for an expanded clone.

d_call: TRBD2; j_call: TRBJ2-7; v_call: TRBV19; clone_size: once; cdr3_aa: CASSIGAGGRDEQYF; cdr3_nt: TGTGCCAGTAGTATAGGGGCGGGAGGTCGGGACGAGCAGTACTTC
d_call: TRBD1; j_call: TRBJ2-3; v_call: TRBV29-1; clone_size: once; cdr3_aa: CSVLDRATRTDTQYF; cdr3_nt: TGCAGCGTTTTAGACAGGGCCACTAGGACAGATACGCAGTATTTT
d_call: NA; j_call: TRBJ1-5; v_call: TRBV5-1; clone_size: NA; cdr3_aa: CASSLQGSQPQHF; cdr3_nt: TGCGCCAGCAGCTTACAGGGTTCTCAGCCCCAGCATTTT
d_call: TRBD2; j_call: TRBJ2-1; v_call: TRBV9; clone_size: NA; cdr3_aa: CASSALAGASYNEQFF; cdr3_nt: TGTGCCAGCAGCGCATTAGCGGGAGCCTCCTACAATGAGCAGTTCTTC
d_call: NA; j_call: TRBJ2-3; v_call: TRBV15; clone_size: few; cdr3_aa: CASQSGLTVDTQYF; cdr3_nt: TGTGCCTCTCAATCCGGGTTGACGGTAGATACGCAGTATTTT
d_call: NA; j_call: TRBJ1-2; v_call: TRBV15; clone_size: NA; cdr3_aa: CATSRDRGGSYGYTF; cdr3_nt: TGTGCCACCAGCAGAGATCGGGGAGGAAGCTATGGCTACACCTTC
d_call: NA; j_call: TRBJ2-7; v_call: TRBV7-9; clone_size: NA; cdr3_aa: CASSLQGGLYEQYF; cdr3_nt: TGTGCCAGCAGCTTACAGGGGGGATTATACGAGCAGTACTTC
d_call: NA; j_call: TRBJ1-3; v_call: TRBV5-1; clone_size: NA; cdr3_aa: CASSLGGSGSGNTIYF; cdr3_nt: TGCGCCAGCAGCTTGGGGGGAAGCGGTAGTGGAAACACCATATATTTT
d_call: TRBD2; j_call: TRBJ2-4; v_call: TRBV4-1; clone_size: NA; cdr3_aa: CASSQVTSGLITAKNIQYF; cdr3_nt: TGCGCCAGCAGCCAAGTTACTAGCGGGCTTATCACGGCCAAAAACATTCAGTACTTC
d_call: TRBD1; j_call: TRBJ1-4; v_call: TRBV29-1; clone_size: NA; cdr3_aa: CSVAGGKTNEKLFF; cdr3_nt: TGCAGCGTCGCAGGGGGCAAAACTAATGAAAAACTGTTTTTT
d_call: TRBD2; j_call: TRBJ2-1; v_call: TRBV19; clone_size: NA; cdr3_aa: CASSIRLANEQFF; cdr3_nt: TGTGCCAGTAGTATCAGACTAGCAAATGAGCAGTTCTTC
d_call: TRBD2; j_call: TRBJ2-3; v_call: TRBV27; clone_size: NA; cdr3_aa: CASSFEGGPMNTQYF; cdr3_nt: TGTGCCAGCAGTTTTGAGGGAGGGCCGATGAATACGCAGTATTTT
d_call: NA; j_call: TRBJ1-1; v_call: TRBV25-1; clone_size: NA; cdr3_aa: CASKRGGNEAFF; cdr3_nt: TGTGCCAGCAAGCGGGGGGGTAATGAAGCTTTCTTT
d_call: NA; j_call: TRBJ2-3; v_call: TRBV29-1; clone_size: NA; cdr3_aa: CSQTRAGSGRTDTQYF; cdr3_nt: TGCAGCCAGACCCGGGCGGGATCTGGACGCACAGATACGCAGTATTTT
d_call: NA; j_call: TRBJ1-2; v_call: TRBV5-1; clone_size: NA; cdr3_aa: CASSLDVGAGGYTF; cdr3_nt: TGCGCCAGCAGCTTGGATGTGGGGGCTGGGGGCTACACCTTC
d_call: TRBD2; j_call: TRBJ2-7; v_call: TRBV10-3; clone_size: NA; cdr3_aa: CAITPAGEGEQYF; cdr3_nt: TGTGCCATCACCCCAGCGGGAGAGGGCGAGCAGTACTTC
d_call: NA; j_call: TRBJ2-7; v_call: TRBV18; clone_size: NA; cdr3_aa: CASSPLSGGSVYEQYF; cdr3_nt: TGTGCCAGCTCACCCTTATCAGGCGGGTCAGTTTACGAGCAGTACTTC
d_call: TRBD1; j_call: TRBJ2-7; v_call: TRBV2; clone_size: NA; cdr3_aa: CASEGTGSSYEQYF; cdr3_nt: TGTGCCAGCGAGGGGACAGGAAGCTCCTACGAGCAGTACTTC